The T cell receptor (beta chain) under discussion was sequenced for a study of blood T cell repertoires in COVID-19. Across the whole study: Samples representing acute and convalescent COVID-19 were sourced from the United States, Italy and Spain. Sources were T cells, B-cell-depleted T cells, or PBMCs; the material itself was cDNA or gDNA.

The CDR3 loop spans 15 amino acids. Germline CDR1 is MNHEY and CDR2 is SMNVEV (reference sequence). Trimming left V 7 bases short and J 2 bases short, with 15 bases between. Patients in Seattle were enrolled during active infection, then followed longitudinally. Source study methods: Reference gene primer amplification gave estimated nucleated cell counts. The repertoire was sequenced with immunoSEQ multiplex PCR; TCRdb's copy has only in-frame clones and lacks some. V, J and clone size reflect that table, while D and trimming were determined from the DNA. In the table there are about 400,000 clones, about 86% of which are singletons.

The sequence was collected from a woman aged 55-75 years with COVID-19, enrolled during active disease. The rearrangement uses TRBV27 and TRBJ2-1; possible D gene TRBD2, 6 bases. The sample was peripheral blood. CDR3: CASTKGGRTYNEQFF. In DNA form, the CDR3 reads TGTGCCAGCACCAAAGGAGGGAGGACCTACAATGAGCAGTTCTTC.